The 27 T cell receptor beta chains presented below share a single source sample, sequenced in a study of blood T cell repertoires in COVID-19 (dated by TCRdb to between 2020 and 2021). The library was produced with the immunoSEQ multiplex PCR assay. Entries here come from immuneACCESS through TCRdb and include only in-frame sequences with V and J called. Some clones fail to appear in such tables; in the studies checked, an unresolved V gene covers under half of the shortfall, and the cause of the remainder is unknown. The table for this sample lists 50,000 to 55,000 clones; about 85% of them were counted only once. The top ten clonotypes cover about 6.8% of the sample. Sequenced sample: peripheral blood. Receptors were obtained from a man between 60 and 70 years old with acute or convalescent COVID-19.

The V call is TRBV30, the J call TRBJ2-1; 15 bases match TRBD2. This CDR3 comprises 16 residues. Germline trimming cut 1 base from V and 7 bases from J; bases unmatched to any gene: 5. Germline V gene sequence: CDR1 GTSNPN, CDR2 SVGIG (reference sequence). The CDR3 region has the DNA TGTGCCTGGAGTGGGACTAGCGGGAGGGCCGGGAATGAGCAGTTCTTC. Encoded protein: CAWSGTSGRAGNEQFF.

The CDR3 is CASSRAAGYNEQFF. In DNA form, the CDR3 reads TGTGCCAGCAGCCGGGCAGCGGGGTACAATGAGCAGTTCTTC. This chain connects TRBV3-1 (or the pseudogene TRBV3-2) to TRBJ2-1; TRBD2 matches at 7 bases. With 4 bases clipped from V and 4 bases from J, the junction kept 4 bases outside the gene matches. The CDR3 sequence is 14 residues long. The germline V gene encodes CDR1 LGHDT and CDR2 YNNKEL (reference sequence).

The chain has TRBV12-2 and TRBJ1-5; the D call of TRBD1 is as the table states it, not checked on the DNA. TRBV12-2 is listed as a pseudogene. The CDR3 consists of 14 residues. The CDR3 here is CASRLGPRGQPQHF. CDR3 nucleotide sequence: TGTGCAAGTCGCTTAGGACCAAGGGGCCAGCCCCAGCATTTT.

This sequence joins TRBV4-1 and TRBJ1-1; D is possibly TRBD1 (5 bases). The ends were cut back, 1 base at V and 6 bases at J, with 18 bases in the middle. CDR3 size: 16 residues. The germline V gene encodes CDR1 MGHRA and CDR2 YSYEKL. CDR3 in DNA: TGCGCCAGCAGCCAAGTGTTATGGAGGGACCGAGCTGAAGCTTTCTTT. Protein sequence: CASSQVLWRDRAEAFF.

V and J are TRBV7-9 and TRBJ2-3, with D possibly being TRBD2 (5 bases). Trimming removed 5 bases from V and 5 bases from J, with 14 bases in between. The length of the CDR3 is 14 residues. CDR1 and CDR2 from the germline V gene are SEHNR and FQNEAQ (reference sequence). In DNA form, the CDR3 reads TGTGCCAGCAGCCTGCTCGGGAAAAGAGATACGCAGTATTTT. Translated: CASSLLGKRDTQYF.

The chain uses TRBV28 and TRBJ2-2; perhaps TRBD2 as D (6 bases). The CDR3 has 17 amino acids. CDR1 is MDHEN and CDR2 is SYDVKM in the germline V gene. The V end lost 6 bases, the J end lost 0 bases, and 17 bases lay between the germline ends. In DNA, the CDR3 is TGTGCCAGCAGCTCCCCCGACGGGAGCGCGAACACCGGGGAGCTGTTTTTT. As protein: CASSSPDGSANTGELFF.

The chain recombines TRBV7-3 with TRBJ2-1; TRBD2 aligns across 8 bases. V lost 2 bases and J lost 9; bases outside the gene matches: 12. CDR1 and CDR2 (germline): SGHTA, FQGTGA. The CDR3 spans 16 residues. CDR3 in DNA: TGTGCCAGCAGCTTAGTGGGAGCGGGAGAGAGCTCTGAGCAGTTCTTC. Translating gives CASSLVGAGESSEQFF. The full variable domain, completed using reference TRBV7-3 and TRBJ2-1, is GAGVSQTPSNKVTEKGKYVELRCDPISGHTALYWYRQSLGQGPEFLIYFQGTGAADDSGLPNDRFFAVRPEGSVSTLKIQRTERGDSAVYLCASSLVGAGESSEQFFGPGTRLTVL.

This clone was picked up a small number of times. The rearrangement uses TRBV20-1 and TRBJ2-1; perhaps TRBD2 as D (6 bases). The germline V and J ends were trimmed by 4 bases and 9 bases, with 10 bases remaining between them. The germline gives CDR1 DFQATT, CDR2 SNEGSKA (reference sequence). The CDR3 extends over 11 amino acids. CDR3 amino acids: CSATDYPEQFF. The CDR3 bases are TGCAGTGCTACGGACTACCCTGAGCAGTTCTTC.

This sequence joins TRBV11-2 and TRBJ2-5; 12 nucleotides match TRBD2. This CDR3 has 14 residues. Germline lookup yields CDR1 SGHAT and CDR2 FQNNGV. V trimming: 4 bases; J trimming: 13 bases; junction bases outside the gene matches: 10. The CDR3: CASSWVLAGGPPYF. The CDR3 nucleotides are TGTGCCAGCAGCTGGGTCCTAGCGGGAGGGCCCCCGTACTTC.

The DNA for the CDR3 is TGTGCCAGTAGTATAACGGCGGCGCAGTCCTACAATGAGCAGTTCTTC. Amino acids: CASSITAAQSYNEQFF. The V call is TRBV19, the J call TRBJ2-1; no firm D call. This CDR3 contains 16 residues. Trimming left V 2 bases short and J 1 base short, with 12 bases between. CDR1 and CDR2 (germline): LNHDA, SQIVND (reference sequence).

CDR3 sequence: CASSQGGSLDTEAFF. In DNA form, the CDR3 reads TGCGCCAGCAGCCAGGGCGGGTCTCTTGACACTGAAGCTTTCTTT. The chain combines TRBV4-1 with TRBJ1-1; the D is unclear. The CDR3 spans 15 residues. Germline assignment: CDR1 MGHRA and CDR2 YSYEKL. V shed 3 bases and J shed 3 bases, with 14 bases lying between them.

The chain joins TRBV5-1 to TRBJ2-7, with 10 bases that match TRBD2. V dropped 4 bases and J dropped 5; count of bases not matched to a gene: 21. The CDR3 consists of 19 residues. Germline V gives CDR1 SGHRS, CDR2 YFSETQ. Written as DNA, the CDR3 is TGCGCCAGCAGCCCCACTAGCGGGGAGGCCAGGACCCCCGCGGACGAGCAGTACTTC. Protein sequence: CASSPTSGEARTPADEQYF.

The CDR3 sequence is CASSLVQGAFF. The CDR3 DNA follows: TGTGCCAGCAGCTTGGTACAGGGAGCTTTCTTT. The chain is built from TRBV7-9 and TRBJ1-1; D is perhaps TRBD1 (6 bases). The CDR3 is 11 residues long. V was cut by 3 bases and J by 10 bases, with 9 bases left in between. Germline lookup yields CDR1 SEHNR and CDR2 FQNEAQ (reference sequence).

The chain employs TRBV28 and TRBJ2-7; 7 bases match TRBD1. CDR3 length equals 16 residues. Trimming removed 6 bases from V and 2 bases from J; junction bases left unmatched: 13. Germline V gene lookup returns CDR1 MDHEN and CDR2 SYDVKM. DNA for the CDR3: TGTGCCAGCAGCCTATTCGGGACAGTTTTCGCCTACGAGCAGTACTTC. It specifies CASSLFGTVFAYEQYF. Filled out from reference TRBV28 and TRBJ2-7, the complete variable domain reads DVKVTQSSRYLVKRTGEKVFLECVQDMDHENMFWYRQDPGLGLRLIYFSYDVKMKEKGDIPEGYSVSREKKERFSLILESASTNQTSMYLCASSLFGTVFAYEQYFGPGTRLTVT.

The gene calls are TRBV28 and TRBJ1-4; no definite D call. The CDR3 consists of 15 residues. Trimming cost V 5 bases and J 0 bases, with 10 bases left between them. Germline CDR1 and CDR2: MDHEN and SYDVKM. This CDR3 reads CASSPPGSTNEKLFF. As DNA, the CDR3 is TGTGCCAGCAGTCCGCCGGGGTCAACTAATGAAAAACTGTTTTTT. Based on the CDR3 plus reference TRBV28 and TRBJ1-4, the full variable domain is DVKVTQSSRYLVKRTGEKVFLECVQDMDHENMFWYRQDPGLGLRLIYFSYDVKMKEKGDIPEGYSVSREKKERFSLILESASTNQTSMYLCASSPPGSTNEKLFFGSGTQLSVL.

For the CDR3, the DNA is TGTGCCAGCAGCTTAATGATGGGCCTCGGTGAGCAGTTCTTC. Translating it yields CASSLMMGLGEQFF. This chain links TRBV7-9 with TRBJ2-1; no definite D call. There are 14 residues in the CDR3. The germline gives CDR1 SEHNR, CDR2 FQNEAQ (reference sequence). V was pared by 2 bases and J by 9 bases, with 14 bases between.

This chain connects TRBV15 to TRBJ2-1, with D unresolved. There are 15 residues in the CDR3. Per germline, CDR1 LNHNV and CDR2 YYDKDF (reference sequence). Trimming stripped 4 bases from V and 0 bases from J, with 10 bases between. The chain's CDR3 is CATSTDRSSYNEQFF. In DNA form, the CDR3 reads TGTGCCACCAGCACCGATAGAAGCTCCTACAATGAGCAGTTCTTC. Full variable domain (remainder filled in from reference TRBV15 and TRBJ2-1): DAMVIQNPRYQVTQFGKPVTLSCSQTLNHNVMYWYQQKSSQAPKLLFHYYDKDFNNEADTPDNFQSRRPNTSFCFLDIRSPGLGDTAMYLCATSTDRSSYNEQFFGPGTRLTVL.

The chain is built from TRBV9 and TRBJ1-2; D might be TRBD1 (6 bases). Germline CDR1 and CDR2: SGDLS and YYNGEE. Trimming shortened V by 1 base and J by 7 bases, and 11 bases separated the two germline ends. The CDR3 runs 13 residues. In DNA form, the CDR3 reads TGTGCCAGCAGCGTATTGCAGGGGATTGGCTACACCTTC. It is translated as CASSVLQGIGYTF. Looking up the rest from reference TRBV9 and TRBJ1-2 gives the full variable domain: DSGVTQTPKHLITATGQRVTLRCSPRSGDLSVYWYQQSLDQGLQFLIQYYNGEERAKGNILERFSAQQFPDLHSELNLSSLELGDSALYFCASSVLQGIGYTFGSGTRLTVV.

This chain uses TRBV11-3 with TRBJ2-3; D is uncertain. Trimming pared 0 bases from V and 6 bases from J, leaving 7 bases between. There are 13 residues in the CDR3. The V gene's germline CDR1 is SGHNT and CDR2 YENEEA. CDR3 residues: CASSLDHRDTQYF. CDR3 sequence (DNA): TGTGCCAGCAGCTTAGATCATCGGGATACGCAGTATTTT.

The DNA of the CDR3 is TGCGCCAGCAGCTTTCTAGCGGGAGGGAAAGAGACCCAGTACTTC. It translates to CASSFLAGGKETQYF. The V gene is TRBV5-1, the J gene TRBJ2-5; 12 bases agree with TRBD2. Germline loops: CDR1 SGHRS, CDR2 YFSETQ. The CDR3 contains 15 residues. The ends lost 2 bases at V and 3 bases at J; junction bases unmatched: 2.

This sequence joins TRBV28 and TRBJ1-6; a weak D match, TRBD1 (6 bases). V was shortened by 7 bases and J by 4 bases, with 14 bases between the two germline ends. The CDR3 runs to 15 residues. Germline CDR1 is MDHEN and CDR2 is SYDVKM. The CDR3 nucleotides are TGTGCCAGCACCCGGACAGACCCTTATAATTCACCCCTCCACTTT. Encoded protein: CASTRTDPYNSPLHF.

This chain uses TRBV7-8 with TRBJ1-1, with unresolved D. CDR3 size: 13 residues. The germline V gene has CDR1 SGHVS and CDR2 FQNEAQ. Trimming removed 0 bases from V and 7 bases from J, with 9 bases in between. CDR3 nucleotide sequence: TGTGCCAGCAGCTTAGCCCCACGGGTTGAAGCTTTCTTT. Protein product: CASSLAPRVEAFF.

The chain has TRBV27 and TRBJ2-1; TRBD2 is a possible D gene (7 bases). There are 19 residues in the CDR3. CDR1 is MNHEY and CDR2 is SMNVEV in the germline V gene (reference sequence). V lost 7 bases and J 1 base, leaving 26 bases between the germline ends. This CDR3 reads CASINLGGSGKGSYNEQFF. Written as DNA, the CDR3 is TGTGCCAGCATTAATCTGGGGGGCAGCGGGAAGGGGTCCTACAATGAGCAGTTCTTC.

This chain uses TRBV5-1 with TRBJ2-7, with 7 nucleotides matching TRBD1. From germline, CDR1 is SGHRS and CDR2 YFSETQ. Losses at the gene ends were 3 bases for V and 3 bases for J; bases not matched to a gene: 0. The CDR3 runs to 12 residues. The chain's CDR3 is CASSYRGYEQYF. As DNA, the CDR3 is TGCGCCAGCAGCTACAGGGGCTACGAGCAGTACTTC.

This clone came up many times. The chain employs TRBV7-3 and TRBJ2-1; 14 bases fit TRBD2. From germline, CDR1 is SGHTA and CDR2 FQGTGA. Trimming removed 1 base from V and 7 bases from J; junction bases left unmatched: 6. The CDR3 runs to 17 residues. The CDR3 loop is CASSLRSGTSGSNEQFF. The CDR3 coding sequence is TGTGCCAGCAGCTTAAGGTCGGGGACTAGCGGGAGTAATGAGCAGTTCTTC. Combining the CDR3 with reference TRBV7-3 and TRBJ2-1 gives the whole variable domain GAGVSQTPSNKVTEKGKYVELRCDPISGHTALYWYRQSLGQGPEFLIYFQGTGAADDSGLPNDRFFAVRPEGSVSTLKIQRTERGDSAVYLCASSLRSGTSGSNEQFFGPGTRLTVL.

This clone has just a few counts. The V call is TRBV19, the J call TRBJ1-5; TRBD1 is a possible D gene (5 bases). The CDR3 covers 14 residues. Germline V gene sequence: CDR1 LNHDA, CDR2 SQIVND (reference sequence). Trimming took off 2 bases at V and 11 bases at J, with 16 bases between the two ends. CDR3 in amino acids: CASSIQTGTQAQHF. The CDR3 DNA follows: TGTGCCAGTAGTATACAAACAGGAACTCAAGCCCAGCATTTT.

The genes are TRBV12-3 or TRBV12-4 and TRBJ1-5, with unresolved D. CDR3 size: 13 residues. Trimming stripped 3 bases from V and 5 bases from J, with 8 bases between. The CDR3: CASSFSGDQPQHF. The CDR3 DNA reads TGTGCCAGCAGTTTTAGTGGAGATCAGCCCCAGCATTTT.